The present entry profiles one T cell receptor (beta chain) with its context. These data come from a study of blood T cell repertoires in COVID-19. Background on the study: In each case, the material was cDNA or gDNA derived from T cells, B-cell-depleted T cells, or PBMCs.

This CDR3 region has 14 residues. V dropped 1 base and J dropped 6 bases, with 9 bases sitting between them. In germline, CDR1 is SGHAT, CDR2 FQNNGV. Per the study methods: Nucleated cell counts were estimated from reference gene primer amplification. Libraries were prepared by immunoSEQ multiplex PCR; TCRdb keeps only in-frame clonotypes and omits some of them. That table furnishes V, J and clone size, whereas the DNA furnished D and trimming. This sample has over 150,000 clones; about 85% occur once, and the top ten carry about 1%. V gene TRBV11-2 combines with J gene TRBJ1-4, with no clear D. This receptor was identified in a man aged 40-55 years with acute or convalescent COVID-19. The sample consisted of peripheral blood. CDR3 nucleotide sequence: TGTGCCAGCAGCTTAGGCGGGATCGATGAAAAACTGTTTTTT. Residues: CASSLGGIDEKLFF.